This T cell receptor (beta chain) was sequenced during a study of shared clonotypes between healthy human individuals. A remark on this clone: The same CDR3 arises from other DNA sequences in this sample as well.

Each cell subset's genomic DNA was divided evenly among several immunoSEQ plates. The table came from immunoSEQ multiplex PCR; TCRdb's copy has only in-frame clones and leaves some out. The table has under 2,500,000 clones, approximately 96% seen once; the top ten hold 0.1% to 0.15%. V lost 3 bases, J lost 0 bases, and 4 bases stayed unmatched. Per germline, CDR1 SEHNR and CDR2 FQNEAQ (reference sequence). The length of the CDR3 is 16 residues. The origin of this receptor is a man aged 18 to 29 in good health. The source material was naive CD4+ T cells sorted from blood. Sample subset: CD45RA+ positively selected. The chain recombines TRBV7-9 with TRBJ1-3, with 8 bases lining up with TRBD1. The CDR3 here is CASSLGQASSGNTIYF. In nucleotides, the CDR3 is TGTGCCAGCAGCTTGGGACAGGCTTCCTCTGGAAACACCATATATTTT.